The rows below give T cell receptor beta chains drawn from one sample of a study of prognosis after radiotherapy for stage I lung cancer. Each CDR3 protein is one row after TCRdb ran MiXCR on the multiplex PCR reads. The table has under 20,000 distinct CDR3 sequences, about 44% seen once. The sample here was PBMCs, taken before or after stereotactic body radiation therapy (not recorded which). The receptors shown here come from a donor of 50 years or more with non-small cell lung cancer. Both conserved end residues are part of each CDR3. D genes are given only for firm matches. Expanded clones are given a class, and other clones once, few, many or no size at all.

d_call	j_call	clone_size	v_call	cdr3_aa	cdr3_nt
TRBD2	TRBJ2-1	NA	TRBV7-3	CASSTSSGPVSEQFF	TGTGCCAGCAGCACCTCTAGCGGTCCGGTTAGTGAGCAGTTCTTC
NA	TRBJ1-1	many	TRBV5-1	CASSFPGAITEAFF	TGCGCCAGCAGCTTCCCGGGGGCAATCACTGAAGCTTTCTTT
NA	TRBJ2-1	NA	TRBV11-2	CASSLSGVSEQFF	TGTGCCAGCAGCCTCTCGGGGGTAAGTGAGCAGTTCTTC
NA	TRBJ2-5	NA	TRBV5-1	CASSGPWGETQYF	TGCGCCAGCAGTGGTCCGTGGGGGGAGACCCAGTACTTC
TRBD1	TRBJ1-2	NA	TRBV20-1	CTGQGVYGYTF	TGCACTGGACAGGGGGTCTATGGCTACACCTTC
NA	TRBJ2-5	NA	TRBV7-9	CASSFGGRDQETQYF	TGTGCCAGCAGCTTCGGGGGCCGTGACCAAGAGACCCAGTACTTC
NA	TRBJ1-1	NA	TRBV6-1	CASTDARRFTAFF	TGTGCCAGCACTGACGCACGGCGCTTTACGGCTTTCTTT
TRBD2	TRBJ2-7	NA	TRBV28	CASRGGGSSYEQYF	TGTGCCAGCAGGGGGGGAGGGAGCTCCTACGAGCAGTACTTC
NA	TRBJ1-2	many	TRBV3-1	CASSQEGGYGYTF	TGTGCCAGCAGCCAAGAGGGGGGCTATGGCTACACCTTC
TRBD1	TRBJ1-4	many	TRBV2	CASSERQGANEKLFF	TGTGCCAGCAGTGAACGACAGGGTGCTAATGAAAAACTGTTTTTT
TRBD2	TRBJ2-5	NA	TRBV6-1	CAGSKGLASRETQYF	TGTGCCGGCAGCAAGGGACTAGCGTCCCGGGAGACCCAGTACTTC
TRBD1	TRBJ2-1	medium-sized	TRBV11-3	CASSDNRGRGGEQFF	TGTGCCAGCAGCGATAACAGGGGGCGAGGGGGCGAGCAGTTCTTC
NA	TRBJ1-6	NA	TRBV6-9	CASSSNNSPLHF	TGTGCCAGCAGTTCGAATAATTCACCCCTCCACTTT
TRBD1	TRBJ2-7	medium-sized	TRBV27	CASSLSGQVRSSEQYF	TGTGCCAGCAGTTTATCGGGACAGGTTCGGTCCAGCGAGCAGTACTTC
NA	TRBJ2-3	many	TRBV20-1	CSAFSRTLTVTQYF	TGCAGTGCTTTCTCCAGGACTCTTACTGTTACGCAGTATTTT
TRBD1	TRBJ2-7	NA	TRBV12-3/TRBV12-4	CASNLQGSGEQYF	TGTGCCAGCAACCTACAGGGGTCGGGCGAGCAGTACTTC
NA	TRBJ2-7	NA	TRBV12-3/TRBV12-4	CASSLNLYSYEQYF	TGTGCCAGCAGTCTCAATCTGTACTCGTACGAGCAGTACTTC
NA	TRBJ2-5	many	TRBV20-1	CSATYNKETQYF	TGCAGTGCTACCTACAACAAAGAGACCCAGTACTTC
NA	TRBJ2-7	NA	TRBV7-9	CAIIRASGARYEQYF	TGTGCCATCATCCGGGCGTCGGGGGCTCGGTACGAGCAGTACTTC
NA	TRBJ2-7	medium-sized	TRBV11-2	CASSIDRLAEQYF	TGTGCCAGCAGCATCGACAGATTGGCCGAGCAGTACTTC
TRBD2	TRBJ2-5	NA	TRBV11-2	CASGEGPKETQYF	TGTGCCAGCGGGGAGGGGCCGAAAGAGACCCAGTACTTC
NA	TRBJ2-5	NA	TRBV15	CATSTRRRASETQYF	TGTGCCACCAGCACGCGCCGGAGGGCCTCGGAGACCCAGTACTTC
NA	TRBJ2-3	NA	TRBV27	CASSWNSAISTDTHYF	TGTGCCAGCAGCTGGAACTCAGCCATTAGCACAGATACGCATTATTTT
TRBD2	TRBJ2-3	NA	TRBV5-4	CASSSRTSGTSTDTQYF	TGTGCCAGCAGCTCCAGGACTAGCGGGACTAGCACAGATACGCAGTATTTT
NA	TRBJ1-2	NA	TRBV30	CAWTPVTGSYGYTF	TGTGCCTGGACCCCCGTGACAGGATCCTATGGCTACACCTTC
NA	TRBJ1-1	many	TRBV28	CASTILGTEAFF	TGTGCCAGCACGATCTTGGGCACTGAAGCTTTCTTT
NA	TRBJ2-1	many	TRBV3-1	CASSQSEGAYNEQFF	TGTGCCAGCAGCCAAAGCGAGGGCGCCTACAATGAGCAGTTCTTC
NA	TRBJ2-3	NA	TRBV28	CASSLAQTHTQYF	TGTGCCAGCAGTTTAGCCCAGACACATACGCAGTATTTT
TRBD1	TRBJ2-2	many	TRBV28	CASSLRGQGYTGELFF	TGTGCCAGCAGTTTACGTGGACAGGGGTACACCGGGGAGCTGTTTTTT
TRBD2	TRBJ2-5	many	TRBV2	CASRQTSGNQETQYF	TGTGCCAGCAGGCAGACTAGCGGGAACCAAGAGACCCAGTACTTC
NA	TRBJ1-6	many	TRBV20-1	CSARDRVFYNSPLHF	TGCAGTGCTAGAGATCGAGTATTCTATAATTCACCCCTCCACTTT
NA	TRBJ2-7	many	TRBV11-2	CASSLDARYEQYF	TGTGCCAGCAGCTTAGACGCCCGGTACGAGCAGTACTTC
NA	TRBJ2-7	NA	TRBV12-3/TRBV12-4	CASSASGTGSYEQYF	TGTGCCAGCAGTGCATCCGGGACCGGATCCTACGAGCAGTACTTC
NA	TRBJ2-7	NA	TRBV6-1	CASRALTHASETYEQYF	TGTGCCAGCAGAGCACTCACCCACGCTAGCGAGACCTACGAGCAGTACTTC
NA	TRBJ1-3	many	TRBV24-1	CATSDALGNTIYF	TGTGCCACCAGTGATGCGTTAGGAAACACCATATATTTT
NA	TRBJ2-1	NA	TRBV20-1	CSARYYRVYNEQFF	TGCAGTGCTAGATATTACAGGGTGTACAATGAGCAGTTCTTC
NA	TRBJ1-1	many	TRBV6-1	CASSEGVGQMNTEAFF	TGTGCCAGCAGTGAAGGAGTAGGACAGATGAACACTGAAGCTTTCTTT
TRBD2	TRBJ2-3	NA	TRBV5-1	CASSARDYPASTDTQYF	TGCGCCAGCAGCGCCCGGGACTACCCCGCTAGCACAGATACGCAGTATTTT
NA	TRBJ2-2	many	TRBV5-4	CASRSDRNTGELFF	TGTGCCAGCAGGTCGGACAGAAACACCGGGGAGCTGTTTTTT
TRBD2	TRBJ2-7	NA	TRBV20-1	CSARDGGAYEQYF	TGCAGTGCTAGAGACGGGGGGGCCTACGAGCAGTACTTC